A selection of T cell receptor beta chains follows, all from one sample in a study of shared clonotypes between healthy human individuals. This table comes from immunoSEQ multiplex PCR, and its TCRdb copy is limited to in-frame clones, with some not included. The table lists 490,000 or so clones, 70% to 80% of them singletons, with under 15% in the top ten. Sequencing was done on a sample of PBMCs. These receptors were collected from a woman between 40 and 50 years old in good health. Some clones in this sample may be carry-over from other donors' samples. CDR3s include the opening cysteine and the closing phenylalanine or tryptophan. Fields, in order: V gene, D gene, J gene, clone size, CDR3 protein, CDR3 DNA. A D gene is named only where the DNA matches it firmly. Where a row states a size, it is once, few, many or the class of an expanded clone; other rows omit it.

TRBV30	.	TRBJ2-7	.	CAWSVGNSYEQYF	TGTGCCTGGAGTGTAGGCAACTCCTACGAGCAGTACTTC
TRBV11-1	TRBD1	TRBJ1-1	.	CASSPTRGGAPKITEAFF	TGTGCCAGCAGCCCAACCAGGGGGGGGGCCCCTAAGATCACTGAAGCTTTCTTT
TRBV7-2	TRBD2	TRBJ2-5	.	CASSRSLSRDYHSTQYF	TGTGCCAGCAGCCGTTCCCTAAGCCGGGACTACCACTCTACCCAGTACTTC
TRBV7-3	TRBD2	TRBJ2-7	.	CASSPQGGSGSYEQYF	TGTGCCAGCAGCCCGCAAGGGGGTAGCGGGAGTTACGAGCAGTACTTC
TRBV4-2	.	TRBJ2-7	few	CASSQDPHERDEQYF	TGTGCCAGCAGCCAAGACCCTCACGAAAGGGACGAGCAGTACTTC
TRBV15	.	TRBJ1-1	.	CATSRKADSNTEAFF	TGTGCCACCAGCAGAAAGGCGGACAGTAACACTGAAGCTTTCTTT
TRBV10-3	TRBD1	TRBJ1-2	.	CAITPDRAYGYTF	TGTGCCATCACCCCCGACAGGGCCTATGGCTACACCTTC
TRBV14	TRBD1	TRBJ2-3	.	CASSQLRGQGTDTQYF	TGTGCCAGCAGCCAGCTTAGGGGACAGGGCACAGATACGCAGTATTTT
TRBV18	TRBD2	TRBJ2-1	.	CASSPGLAERQFF	TGTGCCAGCTCACCGGGACTAGCAGAACGGCAGTTCTTC
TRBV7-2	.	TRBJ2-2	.	CASSFVETGELFF	TGTGCCAGCAGCTTTGTGGAGACCGGGGAGCTGTTTTTT
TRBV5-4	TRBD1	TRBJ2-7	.	CASSIGQGYTYEQCF	TGTGCCAGCAGCATCGGACAGGGTTATACCTACGAGCAGTGCTTC
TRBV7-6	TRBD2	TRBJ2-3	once	CASSLSGRAVQHTDTQYF	TGTGCCAGCAGCTTGAGCGGGAGGGCCGTTCAGCACACAGATACGCAGTATTTT
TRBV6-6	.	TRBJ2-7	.	CASRPGPVGLREQYF	TGTGCCAGCAGACCCGGACCAGTTGGTCTACGGGAGCAGTACTTC
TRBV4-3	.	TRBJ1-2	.	CASSQEWEENPYGYTF	TGCGCCAGCAGCCAAGAGTGGGAGGAGAACCCCTATGGCTACACCTTC
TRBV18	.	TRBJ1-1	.	CASGESMNTEAFF	TGTGCATCGGGGGAATCTATGAACACTGAAGCTTTCTTT
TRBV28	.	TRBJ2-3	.	CASSSVQGADTQYF	TGTGCCAGCAGTTCGGTACAGGGAGCAGATACGCAGTATTTT
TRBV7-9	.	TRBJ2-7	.	CASSFRGTVIHEQYF	TGTGCCAGCAGCTTCCGGGGGACAGTGATACACGAGCAGTACTTC
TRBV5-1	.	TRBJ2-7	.	CASSLSAGQTYEQYF	TGCGCCAGCAGCTTGAGCGCAGGACAGACCTACGAGCAGTACTTC
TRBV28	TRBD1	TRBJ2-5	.	CASSLPRGLGETQYF	TGTGCCAGCAGTTTGCCCAGGGGGCTGGGGGAGACCCAGTACTTC
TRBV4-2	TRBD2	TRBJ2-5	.	CASSHSLARQETQYF	TGTGCCAGCAGCCACTCACTAGCGCGCCAAGAGACCCAGTACTTC
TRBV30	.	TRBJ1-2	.	CAWSLEGTYGYTF	TGTGCCTGGAGTCTTGAGGGTACCTATGGCTACACCTTC
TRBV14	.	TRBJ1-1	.	CASSQDWLGRRTEAFF	TGTGCCAGCAGCCAAGATTGGTTAGGTCGTAGGACTGAAGCTTTCTTT
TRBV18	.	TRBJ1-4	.	CASSPPSREKLFF	TGTGCCAGCTCACCACCTTCACGGGAAAAACTGTTTTTT
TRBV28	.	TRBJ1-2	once	CASRDQGRGGYTF	TGTGCCAGCAGGGATCAGGGGAGAGGTGGCTACACCTTC
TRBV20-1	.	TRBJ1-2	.	CSARGRDGYTF	TGCAGTGCTAGAGGGCGGGATGGCTACACCTTC
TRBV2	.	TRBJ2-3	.	CASSDDATSFTDTQYF	TGTGCCAGCAGTGATGATGCTACCTCTTTCACAGATACGCAGTATTTT
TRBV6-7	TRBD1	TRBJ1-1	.	CASSNRDSMNTEAFF	TGTGCCAGCAGCAACCGGGACAGCATGAACACTGAAGCTTTCTTT
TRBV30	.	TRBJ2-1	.	CAWSTGDYNEQFF	TGTGCCTGGAGTACGGGGGATTACAATGAGCAGTTCTTC
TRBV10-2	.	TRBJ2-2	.	CASSEERQTQGGELFF	TGCGCCAGCAGTGAAGAAAGGCAGACCCAGGGCGGGGAGCTGTTTTTT
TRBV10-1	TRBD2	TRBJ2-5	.	CACRRGAWGETQYF	TGCGCCTGTCGGCGGGGGGCATGGGGAGAGACCCAGTACTTC